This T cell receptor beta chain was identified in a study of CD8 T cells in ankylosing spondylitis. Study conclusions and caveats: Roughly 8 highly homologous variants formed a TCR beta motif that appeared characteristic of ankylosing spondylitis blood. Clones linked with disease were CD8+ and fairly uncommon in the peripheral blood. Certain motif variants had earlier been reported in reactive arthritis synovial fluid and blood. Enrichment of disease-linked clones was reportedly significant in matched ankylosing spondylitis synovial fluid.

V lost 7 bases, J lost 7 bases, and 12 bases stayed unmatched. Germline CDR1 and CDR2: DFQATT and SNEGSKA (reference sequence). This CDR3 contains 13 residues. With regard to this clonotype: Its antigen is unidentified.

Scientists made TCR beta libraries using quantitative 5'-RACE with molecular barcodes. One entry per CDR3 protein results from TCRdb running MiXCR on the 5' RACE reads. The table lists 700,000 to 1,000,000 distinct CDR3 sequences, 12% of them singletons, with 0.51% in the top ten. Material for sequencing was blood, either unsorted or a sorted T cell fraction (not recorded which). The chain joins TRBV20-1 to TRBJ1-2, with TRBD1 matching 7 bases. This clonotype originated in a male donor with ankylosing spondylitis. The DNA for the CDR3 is TGCAGTGTACCGGGAAGGGGGCCGGCTGGCTACACCTTC. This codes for CSVPGRGPAGYTF.